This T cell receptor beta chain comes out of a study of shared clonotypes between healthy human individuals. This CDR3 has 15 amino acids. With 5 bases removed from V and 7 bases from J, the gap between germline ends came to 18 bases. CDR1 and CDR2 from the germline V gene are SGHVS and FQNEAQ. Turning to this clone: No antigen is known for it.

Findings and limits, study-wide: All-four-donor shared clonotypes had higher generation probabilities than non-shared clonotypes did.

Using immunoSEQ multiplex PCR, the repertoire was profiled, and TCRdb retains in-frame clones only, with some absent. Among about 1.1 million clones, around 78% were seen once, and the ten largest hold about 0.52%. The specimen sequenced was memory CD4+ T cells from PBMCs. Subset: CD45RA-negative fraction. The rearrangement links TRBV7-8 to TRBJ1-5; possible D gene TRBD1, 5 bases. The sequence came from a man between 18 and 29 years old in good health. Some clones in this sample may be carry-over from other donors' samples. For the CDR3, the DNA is TGTGCCAGCAGCCTAGAACGCAGGGCAAGCCAGCCCCAGCATTTT. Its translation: CASSLERRASQPQHF.